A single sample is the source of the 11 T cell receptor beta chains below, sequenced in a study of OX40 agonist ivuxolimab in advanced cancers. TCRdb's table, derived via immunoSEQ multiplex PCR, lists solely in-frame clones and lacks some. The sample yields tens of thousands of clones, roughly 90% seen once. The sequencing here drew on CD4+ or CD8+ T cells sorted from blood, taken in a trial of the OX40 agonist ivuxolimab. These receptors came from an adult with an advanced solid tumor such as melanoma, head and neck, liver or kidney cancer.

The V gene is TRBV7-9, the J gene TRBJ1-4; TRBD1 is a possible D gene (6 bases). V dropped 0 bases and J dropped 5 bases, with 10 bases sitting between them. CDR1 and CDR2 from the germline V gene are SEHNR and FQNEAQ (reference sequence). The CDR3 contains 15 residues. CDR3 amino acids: CASSLAGHVNEKLFF. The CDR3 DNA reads TGTGCCAGCAGCTTAGCGGGACACGTAAATGAAAAACTGTTTTTT.

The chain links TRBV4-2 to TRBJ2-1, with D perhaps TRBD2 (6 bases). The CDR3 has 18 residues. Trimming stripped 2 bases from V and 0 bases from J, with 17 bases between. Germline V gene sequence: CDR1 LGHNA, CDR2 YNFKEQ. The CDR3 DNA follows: TGTGCCAGCAGCCAACCCCCCGGAGGGGTGAGCTCCTACAATGAGCAGTTCTTC. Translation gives CASSQPPGGVSSYNEQFF.

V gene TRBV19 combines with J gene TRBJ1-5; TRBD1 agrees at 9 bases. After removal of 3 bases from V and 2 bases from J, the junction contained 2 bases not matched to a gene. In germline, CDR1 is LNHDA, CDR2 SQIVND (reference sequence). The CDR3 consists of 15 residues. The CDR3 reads CASSIDRGGNQPQHF. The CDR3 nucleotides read TGTGCCAGTAGTATCGACAGGGGGGGCAATCAGCCCCAGCATTTT.

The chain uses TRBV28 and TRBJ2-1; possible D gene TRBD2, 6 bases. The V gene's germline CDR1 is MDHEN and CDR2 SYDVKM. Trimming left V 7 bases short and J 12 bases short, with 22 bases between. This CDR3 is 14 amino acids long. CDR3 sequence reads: CASTRDSSTIGQFF. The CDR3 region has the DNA TGTGCCAGCACCCGGGACTCCAGCACGATAGGGCAGTTCTTC. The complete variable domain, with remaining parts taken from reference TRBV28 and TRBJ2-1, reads DVKVTQSSRYLVKRTGEKVFLECVQDMDHENMFWYRQDPGLGLRLIYFSYDVKMKEKGDIPEGYSVSREKKERFSLILESASTNQTSMYLCASTRDSSTIGQFFGPGTRLTVL.

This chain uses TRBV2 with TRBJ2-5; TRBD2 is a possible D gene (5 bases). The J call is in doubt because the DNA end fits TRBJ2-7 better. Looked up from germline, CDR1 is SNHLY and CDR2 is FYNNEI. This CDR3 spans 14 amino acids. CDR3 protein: CASSERWGAYEQYF. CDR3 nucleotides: TGTGCCAGCAGTGAACGGTGGGGAGCTTACGAGCAGTACTTC.

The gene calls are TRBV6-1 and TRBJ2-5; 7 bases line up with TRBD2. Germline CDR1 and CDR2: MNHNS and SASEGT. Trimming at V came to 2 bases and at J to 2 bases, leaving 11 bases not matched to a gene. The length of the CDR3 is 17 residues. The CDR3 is CASSELGRLAEQETQYF. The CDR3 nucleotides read TGTGCCAGCAGTGAATTGGGGAGGCTAGCGGAGCAAGAGACCCAGTACTTC.

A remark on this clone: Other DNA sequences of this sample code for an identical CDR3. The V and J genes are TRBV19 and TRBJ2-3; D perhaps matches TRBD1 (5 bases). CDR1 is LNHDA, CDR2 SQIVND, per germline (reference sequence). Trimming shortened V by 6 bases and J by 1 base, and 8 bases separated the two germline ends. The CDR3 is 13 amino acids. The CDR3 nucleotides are TGTGCCAGTAGCCCGACAGGCACAGATACGCAGTATTTT. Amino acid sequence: CASSPTGTDTQYF.

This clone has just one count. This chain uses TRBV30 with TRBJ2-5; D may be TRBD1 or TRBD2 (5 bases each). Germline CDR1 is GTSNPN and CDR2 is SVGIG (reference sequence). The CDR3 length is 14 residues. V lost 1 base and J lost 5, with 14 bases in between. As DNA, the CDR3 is TGTGCCTGGAGTGCAACTAGTAGGGGCGAGACCCAGTACTTC. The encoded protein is CAWSATSRGETQYF.

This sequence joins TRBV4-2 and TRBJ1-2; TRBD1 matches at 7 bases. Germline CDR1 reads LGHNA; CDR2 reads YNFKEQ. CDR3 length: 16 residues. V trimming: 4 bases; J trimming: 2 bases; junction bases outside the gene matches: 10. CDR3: CASSPGKDRSNYGYTF. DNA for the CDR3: TGTGCCAGCAGCCCAGGGAAGGACAGGAGCAACTATGGCTACACCTTC.

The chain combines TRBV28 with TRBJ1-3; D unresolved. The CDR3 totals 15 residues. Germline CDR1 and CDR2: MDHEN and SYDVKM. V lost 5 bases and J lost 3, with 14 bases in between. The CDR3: CASSIGPASGNTIYF. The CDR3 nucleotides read TGTGCCAGCAGTATCGGACCGGCTAGTGGAAACACCATATATTTT.

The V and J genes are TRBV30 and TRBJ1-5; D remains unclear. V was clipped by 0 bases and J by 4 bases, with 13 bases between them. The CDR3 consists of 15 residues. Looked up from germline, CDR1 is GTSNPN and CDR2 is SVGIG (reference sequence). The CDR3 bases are TGTGCCTGGAGTGTCCAGATGGGATATAATCAGCCCCAGCATTTT. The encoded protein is CAWSVQMGYNQPQHF. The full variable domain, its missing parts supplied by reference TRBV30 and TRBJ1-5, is SQTIHQWPATLVQPVGSPLSLECTVEGTSNPNLYWYRQAAGRGLQLLFYSVGIGQISSEVPQNLSASRPQDRQFILSSKKLLLSDSGFYLCAWSVQMGYNQPQHFGDGTRLSIL.